The clone carrying this T cell receptor (beta chain) was recorded only once. This entry belongs to a study of cytomegalovirus exposure and HLA in healthy donors. Only in-frame clones appear in the TCRdb table, and some are missing; sequencing was by immunoSEQ multiplex PCR. The sample carries 350,000 or so clones, roughly 88% recorded once. Germline V gives CDR1 SGHVS, CDR2 FQNEAQ. There are 14 residues in the CDR3. Trimming removed 5 bases from V and 9 bases from J, with 19 bases in between. The V call is TRBV7-8, the J call TRBJ2-5, with a possible D match to TRBD2 (6 bases). Sequencing input: PBMCs. This receptor was identified in a woman aged 18-35 years in good health and CMV-seronegative. CDR3 bases: TGTGCCAGCAGCCTGACTGGAGGGGCGCCCCCCCAGTACTTC. Its protein is CASSLTGGAPPQYF.